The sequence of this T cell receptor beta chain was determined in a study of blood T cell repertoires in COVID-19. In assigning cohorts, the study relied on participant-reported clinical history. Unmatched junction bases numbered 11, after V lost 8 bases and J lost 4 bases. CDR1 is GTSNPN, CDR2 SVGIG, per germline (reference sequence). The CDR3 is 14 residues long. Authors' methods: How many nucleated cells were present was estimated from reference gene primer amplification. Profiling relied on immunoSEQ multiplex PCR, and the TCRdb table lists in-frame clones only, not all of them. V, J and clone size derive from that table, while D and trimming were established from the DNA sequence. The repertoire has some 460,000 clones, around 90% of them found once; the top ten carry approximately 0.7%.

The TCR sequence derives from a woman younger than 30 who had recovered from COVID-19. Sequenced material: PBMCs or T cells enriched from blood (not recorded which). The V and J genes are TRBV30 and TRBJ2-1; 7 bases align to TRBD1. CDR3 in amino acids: CARRVEGAYNEQFF. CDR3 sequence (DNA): TGTGCCCGGCGTGTTGAGGGGGCTTACAATGAGCAGTTCTTC.